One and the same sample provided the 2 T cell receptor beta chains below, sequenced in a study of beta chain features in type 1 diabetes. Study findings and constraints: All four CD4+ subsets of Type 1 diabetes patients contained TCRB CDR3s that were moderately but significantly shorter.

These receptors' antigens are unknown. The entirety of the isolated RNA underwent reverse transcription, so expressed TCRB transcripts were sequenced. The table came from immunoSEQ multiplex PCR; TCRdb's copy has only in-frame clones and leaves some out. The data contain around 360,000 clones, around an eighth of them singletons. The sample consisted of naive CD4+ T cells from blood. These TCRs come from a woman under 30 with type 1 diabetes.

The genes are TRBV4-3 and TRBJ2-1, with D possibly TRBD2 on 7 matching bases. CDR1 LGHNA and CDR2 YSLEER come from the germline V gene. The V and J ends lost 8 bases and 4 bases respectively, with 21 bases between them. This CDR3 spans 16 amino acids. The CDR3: CASGGDLGGRYNEQFF. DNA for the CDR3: TGCGCCAGCGGGGGGGATCTAGGGGGGAGATACAATGAGCAGTTCTTC.

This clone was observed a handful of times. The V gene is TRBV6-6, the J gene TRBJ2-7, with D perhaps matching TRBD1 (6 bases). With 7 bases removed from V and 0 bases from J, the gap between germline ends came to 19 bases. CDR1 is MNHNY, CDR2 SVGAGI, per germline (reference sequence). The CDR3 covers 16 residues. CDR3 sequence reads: CASTLGAGPGSYEQYF. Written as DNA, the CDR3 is TGTGCCAGCACTCTGGGGGCAGGGCCCGGCTCCTACGAGCAGTACTTC.